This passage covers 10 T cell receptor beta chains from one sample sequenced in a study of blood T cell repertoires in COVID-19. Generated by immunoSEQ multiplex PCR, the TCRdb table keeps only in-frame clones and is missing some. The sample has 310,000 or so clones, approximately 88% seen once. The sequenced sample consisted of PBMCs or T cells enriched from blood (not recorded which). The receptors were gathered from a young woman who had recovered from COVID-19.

The CDR3 region is CASSRGQLGRAGANVLTF. DNA of the CDR3: TGTGCCAGCTCACGTGGACAGCTGGGGCGCGCTGGGGCCAACGTCCTGACTTTC. The V call is TRBV18, the J call TRBJ2-6; possibly TRBD1 for D (6 bases). V lost 4 bases and J lost 2, with 18 bases in between. Germline assignment: CDR1 KGHSH and CDR2 LQKENI. CDR3 size: 18 residues.

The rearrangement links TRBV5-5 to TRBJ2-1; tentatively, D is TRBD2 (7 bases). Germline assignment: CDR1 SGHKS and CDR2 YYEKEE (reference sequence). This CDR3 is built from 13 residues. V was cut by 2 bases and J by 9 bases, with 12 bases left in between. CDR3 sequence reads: CASSLGGAFEQFF. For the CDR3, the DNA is TGTGCCAGCAGCTTAGGGGGGGCCTTTGAGCAGTTCTTC. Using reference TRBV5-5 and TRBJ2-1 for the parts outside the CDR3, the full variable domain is DAGVTQSPTHLIKTRGQQVTLRCSPISGHKSVSWYQQVLGQGPQFIFQYYEKEERGRGNFPDRFSARQFPNYSSELNVNALLLGDSALYLCASSLGGAFEQFFGPGTRLTVL.

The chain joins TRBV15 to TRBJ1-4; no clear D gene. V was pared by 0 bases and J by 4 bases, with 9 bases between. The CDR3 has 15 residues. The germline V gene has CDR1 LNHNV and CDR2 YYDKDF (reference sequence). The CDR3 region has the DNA TGTGCCACCAGCAGAGATTTAGTGGTTAATGAAAAACTGTTTTTT. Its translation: CATSRDLVVNEKLFF. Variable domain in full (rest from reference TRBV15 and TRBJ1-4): DAMVIQNPRYQVTQFGKPVTLSCSQTLNHNVMYWYQQKSSQAPKLLFHYYDKDFNNEADTPDNFQSRRPNTSFCFLDIRSPGLGDTAMYLCATSRDLVVNEKLFFGSGTQLSVL.

The CDR3 loop reads CASSLDRGYNSPLHF. In DNA, the CDR3 is TGTGCCAGCAGCTTAGACAGGGGCTATAATTCACCCCTCCACTTT. The chain combines TRBV7-8 with TRBJ1-6; 7 nucleotides match TRBD1. Germline CDR1 is SGHVS and CDR2 is FQNEAQ. The junction had 0 bases not matched to a gene; V was cut back by 1 base and J by 3 bases. This CDR3 comprises 15 residues.

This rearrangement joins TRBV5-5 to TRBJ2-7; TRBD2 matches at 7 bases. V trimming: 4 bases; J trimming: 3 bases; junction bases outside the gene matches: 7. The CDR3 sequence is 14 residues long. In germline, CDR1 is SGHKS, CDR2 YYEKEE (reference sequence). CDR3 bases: TGTGCCAGCAGCCATCGCAGCGGGATCTACGAGCAGTACTTC. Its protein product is CASSHRSGIYEQYF. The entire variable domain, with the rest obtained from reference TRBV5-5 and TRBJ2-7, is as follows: DAGVTQSPTHLIKTRGQQVTLRCSPISGHKSVSWYQQVLGQGPQFIFQYYEKEERGRGNFPDRFSARQFPNYSSELNVNALLLGDSALYLCASSHRSGIYEQYFGPGTRLTVT.

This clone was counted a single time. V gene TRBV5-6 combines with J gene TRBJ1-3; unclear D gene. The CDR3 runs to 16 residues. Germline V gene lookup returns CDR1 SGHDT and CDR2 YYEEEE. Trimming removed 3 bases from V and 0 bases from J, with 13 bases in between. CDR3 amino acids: CASSWRAPSSGNTIYF. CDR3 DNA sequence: TGTGCCAGCAGCTGGAGGGCCCCTAGCTCTGGAAACACCATATATTTT.

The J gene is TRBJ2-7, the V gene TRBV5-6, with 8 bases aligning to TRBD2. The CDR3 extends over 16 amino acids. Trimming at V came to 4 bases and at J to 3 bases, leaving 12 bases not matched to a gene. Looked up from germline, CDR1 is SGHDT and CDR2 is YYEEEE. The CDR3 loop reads CASSNPIRGRSYEQYF. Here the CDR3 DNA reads TGTGCCAGCAGCAATCCTATCCGCGGGAGGAGCTACGAGCAGTACTTC. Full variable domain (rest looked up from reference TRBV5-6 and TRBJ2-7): DAGVTQSPTHLIKTRGQQVTLRCSPKSGHDTVSWYQQALGQGPQFIFQYYEEEERQRGNFPDRFSGHQFPNYSSELNVNALLLGDSALYLCASSNPIRGRSYEQYFGPGTRLTVT.

CDR3 DNA: TGTGCCAGCAGCTTGGGTACTTGGGCTTCGGGACAGGTGACGAATGAGCAGTTCTTC. Protein sequence: CASSLGTWASGQVTNEQFF. The rearrangement links TRBV5-4 to TRBJ2-1, with 8 bases matching TRBD1. The length of the CDR3 is 19 residues. Germline values: CDR1 SGHNT, CDR2 YYREEE (reference sequence). The V and J ends lost 0 bases and 7 bases, in that order; junction bases with no gene match: 18.

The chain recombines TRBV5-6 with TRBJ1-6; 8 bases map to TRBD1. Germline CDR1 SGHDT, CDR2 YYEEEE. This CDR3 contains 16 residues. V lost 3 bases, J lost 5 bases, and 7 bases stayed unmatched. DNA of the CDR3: TGTGCCAGCAGCTCAAGTGGACAGGGCGATAATTCACCCCTCCACTTT. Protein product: CASSSSGQGDNSPLHF.

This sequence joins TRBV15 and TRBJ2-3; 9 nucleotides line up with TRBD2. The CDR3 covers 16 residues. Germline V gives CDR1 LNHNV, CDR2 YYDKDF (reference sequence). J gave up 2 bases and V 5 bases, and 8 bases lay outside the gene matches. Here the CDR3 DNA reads TGTGCCACCAGCCCAAGGACTAGCGCATACACAGATACGCAGTATTTT. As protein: CATSPRTSAYTDTQYF.